This T cell receptor (beta chain) was identified in a study of shared clonotypes between healthy human individuals. In the study overall: Each donor's CD4 naive and CD4 memory cells filled three plates apiece, CD8 naive two, and CD8 memory one.

As concerns this clone: What it binds is not known.

Clones were read by immunoSEQ multiplex PCR, and TCRdb kept only the in-frame ones, dropping some. This table has some 1 million clones, about 75% appearing once. Study-wide points: Clonotypes shared by all four sorted-subset donors had higher generation probabilities than non-shared clonotypes.

Into CD45RA+ naive and CD45RA-negative memory subsets, the CD4+ cells were split. Sequencing input: memory CD4+ T cells sorted from blood. The subset denotes: CD45RA-negative fraction. This sequence originates from a man in his late teens or twenties in good health.

Here the CDR3 DNA reads TGCGCCAGCAGCTCTCTGGGACAGGGGGCGGCTGAAGCTTTCTTT. Translation gives CASSSLGQGAAEAFF. V usage is TRBV5-1 and J usage is TRBJ1-1; 12 bases agree with TRBD1. The V gene end was trimmed by 3 bases and the J gene end by 6 bases; junction bases not matched to a gene: 6. CDR1 SGHRS and CDR2 YFSETQ come from the germline V gene. The CDR3 loop spans 15 amino acids.